This is a list of T cell receptor beta chains from one sample in a study of blood T cell repertoires in COVID-19. TCRdb keeps only in-frame clones here, not all; method: immunoSEQ multiplex PCR. The sample holds under 400,000 clones; 88% are singletons and the top ten take just over 1%. The sample taken for sequencing was PBMCs or T cells enriched from blood (not recorded which). These receptor sequences come from a woman in her 30s who had been exposed to COVID-19. Both conserved end residues are part of each CDR3. A D gene is named only where the DNA matches it firmly. The listing skips clone size in some rows; elsewhere it reads once, few, many or a size class.

j_gene	abundance	d_gene	v_gene	CDR3aa	CDR3nt
TRBJ2-7	-	-	TRBV30	CAWSVQIAGYEQYF	TGTGCCTGGAGTGTACAAATCGCGGGCTACGAGCAGTACTTC
TRBJ2-3	-	-	TRBV21-1	CASSKVIPKHSTDTQYF	TGTGCCAGCAGCAAAGTAATACCAAAGCATAGCACAGATACGCAGTATTTT
TRBJ2-3	-	TRBD2	TRBV18	CASSPPNGRSTQYF	TGTGCCAGCTCACCACCGAACGGGAGGAGTACGCAGTATTTT
TRBJ1-1	once	TRBD1	TRBV6-2/TRBV6-3	CASSDRGRMNTEAFF	TGTGCCAGCAGTGACAGGGGGAGGATGAACACTGAAGCTTTCTTT
TRBJ1-2	-	TRBD1	TRBV28	CASSQQTGVNYGYTF	TGTGCCAGCAGTCAACAGACAGGGGTAAACTATGGCTACACCTTC
TRBJ2-2	-	-	TRBV5-1	CASSPRQGGTGELFF	TGCGCCAGCAGCCCACGACAGGGAGGCACCGGGGAGCTGTTTTTT
TRBJ1-2	-	TRBD1	TRBV6-5	CASTGQGANYGYTF	TGTGCCAGCACGGGACAGGGAGCTAACTATGGCTACACCTTC
TRBJ2-3	-	TRBD2	TRBV19	CASSRGDYTDTQYF	TGTGCCAGTAGTAGGGGGGACTACACAGATACGCAGTATTTT
TRBJ1-1	-	TRBD1	TRBV20-1	CSATQGTEAFF	TGCAGTGCTACACAGGGGACTGAAGCTTTCTTT
TRBJ2-1	once	-	TRBV7-8	CASSLGEGAYNEQFF	TGTGCCAGCAGCTTAGGGGAGGGGGCCTACAATGAGCAGTTCTTC
TRBJ1-2	-	-	TRBV5-1	CASSPSGDIDYGYTF	TGCGCCAGCAGCCCCTCAGGGGACATTGACTATGGCTACACCTTC
TRBJ1-4	-	-	TRBV14	CASSQGAVEKLFF	TGTGCCAGCAGCCAAGGGGCCGTTGAAAAACTGTTTTTT
TRBJ2-3	-	TRBD2	TRBV3-1/TRBV3-2	CASSQVVLVAGEGVSPDTQYF	TGTGCCAGCAGCCAAGTGGTGTTGGTAGCGGGAGAAGGTGTGAGCCCAGATACGCAGTATTTT
TRBJ1-2	-	TRBD1	TRBV7-9	CASSLGWDRVNGYTF	TGTGCCAGCAGCTTAGGGTGGGACAGGGTCAATGGCTACACCTTC
TRBJ1-6	-	TRBD1	TRBV18	CASSPGTGGNNSPLHF	TGTGCCAGCTCACCAGGGACAGGGGGAAATAATTCACCCCTCCACTTT
TRBJ1-1	-	-	TRBV29-1	CSVVRGNTEAFF	TGCAGCGTTGTCCGGGGGAACACTGAAGCTTTCTTT
TRBJ2-2	-	-	TRBV19	CASRGTRTGELFF	TGTGCCAGTAGGGGGACACGCACCGGGGAGCTGTTTTTT
TRBJ1-3	-	-	TRBV7-8	CASSPRQKGSGNTIYF	TGTGCCAGCAGCCCCCGACAGAAGGGCTCTGGAAACACCATATATTTT
TRBJ1-5	-	TRBD1	TRBV28	CASRSPGQNQPQHF	TGTGCCAGCAGAAGTCCGGGACAGAATCAGCCCCAGCATTTT
TRBJ2-3	-	-	TRBV28	CASSHLAIGADTQYF	TGTGCCAGCAGTCACCTAGCGATAGGGGCAGATACGCAGTATTTT
TRBJ2-7	-	TRBD1	TRBV5-4	CASSLGLTGDLREQYF	TGTGCCAGCAGCTTGGGGTTGACAGGGGATCTGCGGGAGCAGTACTTC
TRBJ1-2	-	-	TRBV5-5	CASSFADSHYGYTF	TGTGCCAGCAGCTTTGCGGACAGCCACTATGGCTACACCTTC
TRBJ1-1	-	-	TRBV11-2	CASSLEAGLAEAFF	TGTGCCAGCAGCTTAGAAGCGGGTCTTGCTGAAGCTTTCTTT
TRBJ1-2	-	TRBD1	TRBV6-5	CASSLQGALGYGYTF	TGTGCCAGCAGTCTACAGGGGGCGCTTGGCTATGGCTACACCTTC
TRBJ2-7	-	TRBD1	TRBV27	CASSFWFPGQGSYEQYF	TGTGCCAGCAGTTTCTGGTTTCCGGGACAGGGGTCCTACGAGCAGTACTTC
TRBJ1-5	-	-	TRBV28	CASLLGGADSNQPQHF	TGTGCCAGCCTTCTGGGGGGGGCGGACAGCAATCAGCCCCAGCATTTT
TRBJ1-2	-	-	TRBV25-1	CASSQIGIYGYTF	TGTGCCAGCAGTCAAATCGGGATCTATGGCTACACCTTC
TRBJ1-2	-	TRBD1	TRBV27	CASRTGPYGYTF	TGTGCCAGCAGGACAGGGCCCTATGGCTACACCTTC